The 15 T cell receptor beta chains presented below share a single source sample, sequenced in a study of Graves' ophthalmopathy and Graves' hyperthyroidism. Amplification targeted the TCR beta CDR3 regions, with RNA transcripts as the source material. Second-round multiplex PCR came after a first-round RT-PCR that employed HTBI primers. From the multiplex PCR reads, TCRdb called clonotypes with MiXCR, one entry per CDR3 protein. Here the sample spans approximately 210,000 distinct CDR3 sequences, roughly 29% being singletons. The specimen was peripheral blood. The receptors were sampled from a man aged 50-60 years with Graves' ophthalmopathy.

This clonotype showed up many times. The chain uses TRBV27 and TRBJ1-6; 7 bases match TRBD1. Germline lookup yields CDR1 MNHEY and CDR2 SMNVEV (reference sequence). The CDR3 totals 18 residues. Trimming at V came to 2 bases and at J to 6 bases, leaving 13 bases not matched to a gene. Here the CDR3 reads CASSLRGTEIKSNSPLHF. DNA for the CDR3: TGTGCCAGCAGTTTACGGGGGACAGAGATAAAATCTAATTCACCCCTCCACTTT.

There are many counts of this clonotype. V gene TRBV28 combines with J gene TRBJ2-7; 7 bases are shared with TRBD2. This CDR3 region has 16 residues. V was clipped by 6 bases and J by 5 bases; unmatched bases: 16. Germline V gene data show CDR1 as MDHEN and CDR2 as SYDVKM. Here the CDR3 DNA reads TGTGCCAGCAGACCGGAGGGGACTAAACGCTACCACGAGCAGTACTTC. This sequence encodes CASRPEGTKRYHEQYF.

This chain connects TRBV2 to TRBJ2-2, with 7 bases that match TRBD1. Looked up from germline, CDR1 is SNHLY and CDR2 is FYNNEI. The CDR3 contains 15 residues. Trimming at V came to 5 bases and at J to 0 bases, leaving 3 bases not matched to a gene. CDR3 loop: CASSPDRANTGELFF. In DNA form, the CDR3 reads TGTGCCAGCAGTCCAGACAGGGCGAACACCGGGGAGCTGTTTTTT.

At least ten counts were recorded for this clonotype. This sequence joins TRBV6-2 or TRBV6-3 and TRBJ1-1, with 7 bases identical to TRBD1. CDR1 is MNHEY, CDR2 SVGEGT, per germline. The CDR3 has 14 residues. J gave up 4 bases and V 6 bases, and 8 bases lay outside the gene matches. The CDR3 DNA is TGTGCCAGCAGCTTGGGACAGTCGAGCACTGAAGCTTTCTTT. This gives the protein CASSLGQSSTEAFF.

The chain links TRBV27 to TRBJ2-7, with D perhaps TRBD1 (5 bases). CDR3 size: 13 residues. V was shortened by 3 bases and J by 4 bases, with 10 bases between the two germline ends. The germline CDR1 and CDR2 sequences are MNHEY and SMNVEV (reference sequence). This CDR3 is CASSFGRAYEQYF. For the CDR3, the DNA is TGTGCCAGCAGTTTCGGCAGGGCTTACGAGCAGTACTTC.

The chain employs TRBV6-2 or TRBV6-3 and TRBJ2-7, with D unresolved. The CDR3 loop spans 17 amino acids. Germline CDR1 MNHEY, CDR2 SVGEGT. Trimming left V 0 bases short and J 2 bases short, with 17 bases between. The CDR3 coding sequence is TGTGCCAGCAGTTACTCAAAGGTTGGCGGATCCACCTACGAGCAGTACTTC. This encodes CASSYSKVGGSTYEQYF.

This clonotype has just a few counts. The V call is TRBV28, the J call TRBJ1-2; 8 bases map to TRBD1. Germline V gives CDR1 MDHEN, CDR2 SYDVKM. This CDR3 is built from 14 residues. V lost 7 bases, J lost 4 bases, and 8 bases stayed unmatched. CDR3: CASTIPGQVYGYTF. In DNA form, the CDR3 reads TGTGCCAGCACCATTCCGGGACAGGTCTATGGCTACACCTTC.

This clonotype was seen repeatedly, ten times or more. This chain joins TRBV29-1 and TRBJ1-1; TRBD1 matches at 7 bases. The CDR3 has 12 residues. Germline V CDR1 and CDR2: SQVTM, ANQGSEA. Unmatched junction bases numbered 4, after V lost 6 bases and J lost 3 bases. For the CDR3, the DNA is TGCAGCGTGGTAACAGGGGACACTGAAGCTTTCTTT. Residues: CSVVTGDTEAFF.

This clonotype was detected ten times or more. This rearrangement joins TRBV13 to TRBJ1-2; D may be TRBD1 (6 bases). The germline gives CDR1 PRHDT, CDR2 FYEKMQ (reference sequence). The CDR3 consists of 12 residues. V was trimmed by 3 bases and J by 7 bases, leaving 9 bases between them. CDR3 residues: CASSLTGGGYTF. CDR3 bases: TGTGCCAGCAGCTTGACAGGTGGTGGCTACACCTTC.

This clonotype was counted at least ten times. The rearrangement joins TRBV9 to TRBJ2-7; D tentatively reads TRBD1 or TRBD2 (5 bases each). V was clipped by 4 bases and J by 7 bases, with 18 bases between them. CDR1 SGDLS and CDR2 YYNGEE come from the germline V gene. The CDR3 spans 14 residues. Here the CDR3 reads CASSPAGTPGEQYF. The CDR3 DNA follows: TGTGCCAGCAGCCCCGCCGGGACCCCCGGGGAGCAGTACTTC.

This clonotype has a count of ten or more. The chain employs TRBV12-5 and TRBJ1-1, with D possibly TRBD1 on 5 matching bases. The germline V gene has CDR1 LGHNT and CDR2 FRNRAP. V shed 10 bases and J shed 3 bases, with 12 bases lying between them. The CDR3 extends over 12 amino acids. The CDR3 DNA is TGTGCTAATGGCCGGGGGGACACTGAAGCTTTCTTT. This encodes CANGRGDTEAFF.

This clonotype was seen ten or more times. V is TRBV28 and J is TRBJ2-7; 9 bases are a match to TRBD2. The junction had 3 bases not matched to a gene; V was cut back by 6 bases and J by 3 bases. Germline V gene lookup returns CDR1 MDHEN and CDR2 SYDVKM. The CDR3 has 13 amino acids. As DNA, the CDR3 is TGTGCCAGCAGGACTAGCGGCCACTACGAGCAGTACTTC. Translated, it gives CASRTSGHYEQYF.

V gene TRBV7-2 combines with J gene TRBJ1-2, with TRBD1 matching 7 bases. This CDR3 has 12 residues. Trimming removed 6 bases from V and 7 bases from J; junction bases left unmatched: 5. Germline V gene data show CDR1 as SGHTA and CDR2 as FQGNSA. The CDR3 DNA reads as TGTGCCAGCAGTTCGTACAGGGGTGGCTACACCTTC. Amino acids: CASSSYRGGYTF. Based on the CDR3 plus reference TRBV7-2 and TRBJ1-2, the full variable domain is GAGVSQSPSNKVTEKGKDVELRCDPISGHTALYWYRQSLGQGLEFLIYFQGNSAPDKSGLPSDRFSAERTGGSVSTLTIQRTQQEDSAVYLCASSSYRGGYTFGSGTRLTVV.

This clonotype was seen repeatedly, ten times or more. The V and J genes are TRBV6-1 and TRBJ2-5, with D uncertain. Germline V CDR1 and CDR2: MNHNS, SASEGT. With 3 bases removed from V and 2 bases from J, the gap between germline ends came to 13 bases. The CDR3 runs to 15 residues. CDR3 nucleotides: TGTGCCAGCAGTGATATGGGTGGTCGTCAAGAGACCCAGTACTTC. Protein sequence: CASSDMGGRQETQYF.

V gene TRBV11-2 combines with J gene TRBJ2-7, with TRBD1 as a possible D gene (6 bases). CDR1 is SGHAT and CDR2 is FQNNGV in the germline V gene. Trimming stripped 3 bases from V and 2 bases from J, with 17 bases between. The CDR3 runs to 16 residues. CDR3 nucleotide sequence: TGTGCCAGCAGCTTGGGTAGTTCGGCAGGGGCCTACGAGCAGTACTTC. This sequence encodes CASSLGSSAGAYEQYF.